This T cell receptor (beta chain) comes out of a study of cytomegalovirus exposure and HLA in healthy donors. PCR amplification relied on 60 Vbeta primers (plus 13 Jbeta primers). Assay: immunoSEQ multiplex PCR; the TCRdb copy retains only in-frame clones and omits some. Of approximately 140,000 clones detected, about 64% appear once; the ten largest clones hold approximately 7%. Trimming left V 1 base short and J 3 bases short, with 4 bases between. Germline CDR1 reads WNHNN; CDR2 reads SYGVQD (reference sequence). This CDR3 contains 12 residues. The study's findings and limits: A likely sequencing artifact accounted for one observed cluster of highly shared sequence variants. The availability of immune exposure information extended only to CMV serostatus.

In the case of this clone: Its cognate antigen is unknown.

The TCR comes from a woman aged 55-75 years in good health and CMV-seropositive. Sequenced material: PBMCs. V and J are TRBV10-1 and TRBJ2-7; D remains ambiguous. The CDR3 DNA reads as TGCGCCAGCAGTGAGTTTAGCTACGAGCAGTACTTC. Residues: CASSEFSYEQYF.